One sample yielded the 17 T cell receptor beta chains listed below, sequenced in a study of immune evolution from preneoplasia to lung adenocarcinoma. Using immunoSEQ multiplex PCR, the repertoire was profiled, and TCRdb retains in-frame clones only, with some absent. The table has 20,000 to 25,000 clones, approximately 71% seen once; the top ten hold 4.5% to 7%. Sequences were obtained from FFPE invasive lung adenocarcinoma tissue. Receptors originate from a person in their 60s with lung adenocarcinoma.

The chain links TRBV7-2 to TRBJ1-1; a possible D gene is TRBD1 (6 bases). This CDR3 region has 13 residues. CDR1 and CDR2 (germline): SGHTA, FQGNSA. V was trimmed by 4 bases and J by 4 bases, leaving 10 bases between them. The CDR3 DNA reads TGTGCCAGCAGCTCCCAGGGGACCACTGAAGCTTTCTTT. The encoded protein is CASSSQGTTEAFF.

V and J are TRBV30 and TRBJ1-2; no reliable D call. V lost 2 bases and J lost 0, with 1 base in between. Germline V CDR1 and CDR2: GTSNPN, SVGIG (reference sequence). The CDR3 length is 11 residues. The DNA of the CDR3 is TGTGCCTGGAGTACTAACTATGGCTACACCTTC. This encodes CAWSTNYGYTF. The full variable domain, rest sourced from reference TRBV30 and TRBJ1-2, is SQTIHQWPATLVQPVGSPLSLECTVEGTSNPNLYWYRQAAGRGLQLLFYSVGIGQISSEVPQNLSASRPQDRQFILSSKKLLLSDSGFYLCAWSTNYGYTFGSGTRLTVV.

This clone counts as medium-sized (0.01 to 0.1%). Other DNA variants within this sample encode the same CDR3. The V call is TRBV6-1, the J call TRBJ1-2; TRBD1 matches at 8 bases. Germline V gives CDR1 MNHNS, CDR2 SASEGT. CDR3 length: 14 amino acids. Trimming took 3 bases from V and 5 from J; bases not matched to a gene: 5. The CDR3 is CASSEGTGLYGYTF. CDR3 bases: TGTGCCAGCAGTGAGGGGACAGGCCTTTATGGCTACACCTTC.

This clone is a singleton in its sample. CDR3: CASSGYRGSFENEQYF. The CDR3 nucleotides read TGTGCCAGCAGTGGATACAGGGGATCATTTGAAAACGAGCAGTACTTC. The chain links TRBV2 to TRBJ2-7; TRBD1 matches 7 bases. This CDR3 has 16 residues. The V gene's germline CDR1 is SNHLY and CDR2 FYNNEI. V lost 4 bases to trimming and J lost 5 bases; unmatched junction nucleotides: 14.

The V call is TRBV10-1, the J call TRBJ2-7; D is uncertain. The CDR3 runs to 13 residues. Trimming pared 2 bases from V and 2 bases from J, leaving 7 bases between. Looked up from germline, CDR1 is WNHNN and CDR2 is SYGVQD (reference sequence). The CDR3 reads CASSEALTYEQYF. The CDR3 region has the DNA TGCGCCAGCAGTGAGGCGTTGACCTACGAGCAGTACTTC.

The chain carries TRBV29-1 and TRBJ1-4; possibly TRBD1 for D (5 bases). Germline values: CDR1 SQVTM, CDR2 ANQGSEA. The CDR3 loop spans 13 amino acids. The ends were cut back, 6 bases at V and 11 bases at J, with 19 bases in the middle. CDR3 residues: CSVAGTAHEKLFF. The CDR3 DNA reads as TGCAGCGTCGCAGGGACGGCTCACGAGAAACTGTTTTTT.

This clone has just a few counts. The V call is TRBV6-5, the J call TRBJ2-1, with D tentatively TRBD2 (6 bases). The V and J ends lost 7 bases and 9 bases respectively, with 22 bases between them. The germline V gene has CDR1 MNHEY and CDR2 SVGAGI. The CDR3 is made up of 15 amino acids. In DNA form, the CDR3 reads TGTGCCAGCATTCGGGAGTTTAGATCGGCTGGTGAGCAGTTCTTC. Encoded protein: CASIREFRSAGEQFF.

The chain uses TRBV5-1 and TRBJ2-7, with 10 bases identical to TRBD1. The CDR3 totals 17 residues. The J segment lost 4 bases and the V segment lost 4 bases, leaving 14 bases of the junction unmatched. Per the germline V gene, CDR1 is SGHRS and CDR2 is YFSETQ. CDR3 in DNA: TGCGCCAGCAGCCCCCGTGACCCGGGACAGGGGAAGTACGAGCAGTACTTC. Its translation is CASSPRDPGQGKYEQYF.

The chain is built from TRBV9 and TRBJ2-7, with D possibly being TRBD2 (6 bases). Germline V gives CDR1 SGDLS, CDR2 YYNGEE. This CDR3 region has 16 residues. V was pared by 0 bases and J by 0 bases, with 13 bases between. The CDR3 spells CASSVGGSGGSYEQYF. CDR3 nucleotide sequence: TGTGCCAGCAGCGTAGGAGGTAGCGGAGGCTCCTACGAGCAGTACTTC. The full variable domain, in which reference TRBV9 and TRBJ2-7 provide the parts outside the CDR3, is DSGVTQTPKHLITATGQRVTLRCSPRSGDLSVYWYQQSLDQGLQFLIQYYNGEERAKGNILERFSAQQFPDLHSELNLSSLELGDSALYFCASSVGGSGGSYEQYFGPGTRLTVT.

This chain links TRBV11-2 with TRBJ1-4; D is unclear. The germline gives CDR1 SGHAT, CDR2 FQNNGV. CDR3 length: 15 residues. The germline V and J ends were trimmed by 0 bases and 3 bases, with 8 bases remaining between them. CDR3 in amino acids: CASSLEYPSNEKLFF. Written as DNA, the CDR3 is TGTGCCAGCAGCTTAGAGTATCCGTCTAATGAAAAACTGTTTTTT.

The chain joins TRBV21-1 to TRBJ2-5. TRBV21-1 is a pseudogene locus. This CDR3 is 15 amino acids long. The CDR3 spells CASSKPWGNQETQYF. The CDR3 region has the DNA TGTGCCAGCAGCAAACCATGGGGGAACCAAGAGACCCAGTACTTC.

The chain has TRBV12-2 and TRBJ1-5. TRBV12-2 is given as a pseudogene. The CDR3 contains 17 residues. CDR3 residues: CASRLARDQKADQPQHF. In nucleotides, the CDR3 is TGTGCAAGTCGCTTAGCCCGGGACCAAAAGGCAGATCAGCCCCAGCATTTT.

This clone qualifies as medium-sized. The chain recombines TRBV28 with TRBJ2-6; TRBD1 might be the D (5 bases). The ends were cut back, 8 bases at V and 5 bases at J, with 10 bases in the middle. Germline values: CDR1 MDHEN, CDR2 SYDVKM. CDR3 size: 13 residues. CDR3 in amino acids: CASGNRRANVLTF. Written as DNA, the CDR3 is TGTGCCAGCGGTAACAGGAGGGCCAACGTCCTGACTTTC.

The chain employs TRBV15 and TRBJ1-2; 8 bases line up with TRBD1. There are 14 residues in the CDR3. Unmatched junction bases numbered 5, after V lost 0 bases and J lost 8 bases. CDR1 and CDR2 from the germline V gene are LNHNV and YYDKDF (reference sequence). The CDR3 loop is CATSRETGAGGYTF. The CDR3, as DNA: TGTGCCACCAGCAGAGAGACAGGGGCTGGCGGCTACACCTTC. Together with reference TRBV15 and TRBJ1-2, the CDR3 gives the full variable domain: DAMVIQNPRYQVTQFGKPVTLSCSQTLNHNVMYWYQQKSSQAPKLLFHYYDKDFNNEADTPDNFQSRRPNTSFCFLDIRSPGLGDTAMYLCATSRETGAGGYTFGSGTRLTVV.

This clone has more than one count but fewer than ten. The CDR3 region is CATSRVYRDDEKLFF. DNA of the CDR3: TGTGCCACCAGCAGAGTGTACAGGGACGACGAAAAACTGTTTTTT. J is TRBJ1-4 and V is TRBV15, with a tentative D call TRBD1 (6 bases). The V and J ends lost 1 base and 8 bases respectively, with 14 bases between them. Germline assignment: CDR1 LNHNV and CDR2 YYDKDF (reference sequence). CDR3 size: 15 residues.

The rearrangement uses TRBV19 and TRBJ2-3; 12 bases agree with TRBD2. The V gene end was trimmed by 8 bases and the J gene end by 4 bases; junction bases not matched to a gene: 10. The germline V gene encodes CDR1 LNHDA and CDR2 SQIVND (reference sequence). This CDR3 contains 16 residues. This chain's CDR3 is CASRDVTSGRPDTQYF. As DNA, the CDR3 is TGTGCCAGTCGAGACGTGACTAGCGGGAGACCAGATACGCAGTATTTT.

Note on this clone: Mismatch with germline at one junction end may stem from a read error. V usage is TRBV11-3 and J usage is TRBJ2-1; D not resolved. The CDR3 has 12 amino acids. Germline-derived CDR1 and CDR2 are SGHNT and YENEEA. The CDR3 is CASSQGAREQFF. The CDR3 region has the DNA TGCGCCAGCAGCCAAGGAGCCAGGGAGCAGTTCTTC. The full variable domain, with the rest looked up from reference TRBV11-3 and TRBJ2-1, is EAGVVQSPRYKIIEKKQPVAFWCNPISGHNTLYWYLQNLGQGPELLIRYENEEAVDDSQLPKDRFSAERLKGVDSTLKIQPAELGDSAVYLCASSQGAREQFFGPGTRLTVL.